This TCR beta chain is from a study of blood T cell repertoires in COVID-19. In the authors' methods: Reference gene primer amplification yielded estimated nucleated cell counts. TCRdb keeps only in-frame clones here, not all; method: immunoSEQ multiplex PCR. V and J calls and clone size are copied from that table; D and trimming were computed from the DNA. The repertoire consists of about 160,000 clones, with roughly 93% occurring once and the leading ten covering over 3.5%. There are 15 residues in the CDR3. The germline CDR1 and CDR2 sequences are SNHLY and FYNNEI. Trimming shortened V by 4 bases and J by 2 bases, and 12 bases separated the two germline ends.

The sequence was collected from a woman between 45 and 60 years old with acute or convalescent COVID-19. The source material was peripheral blood. This chain connects TRBV2 to TRBJ2-1, with D hard to call. Written as DNA, the CDR3 is TGTGCCAGCAGTGGGAGTCTCAGCACCTACAATGAGCAGTTCTTC. Translated: CASSGSLSTYNEQFF.